This T cell receptor beta chain derives from a study of cytomegalovirus exposure and HLA in healthy donors. PCR primers comprised 60 Vbeta and 13 Jbeta primers. Assay: immunoSEQ multiplex PCR; the TCRdb copy retains only in-frame clones and omits some. The sample consists of 110,000 to 150,000 clones, around a tenth of them appearing once. Study-level findings and limits: Later on, an analysis showed TCR association rates differing by HLA locus, with DRB1 the most and HLA-C the fewest. About 87% or about 30% of the time was how often most TCR beta V segments were productive, according to an earlier analysis. Approximately 18,000 TCR beta sequences were associated with HLA alleles at 0.05 false discovery rate in a later analysis.

In the case of this clone: Its antigen is not identified.

Per the germline V gene, CDR1 is MGHRA and CDR2 is YSYEKL. V lost 1 base and J lost 4, with 16 bases in between. The CDR3 spans 17 residues. V is TRBV4-1 and J is TRBJ1-4; the D is unclear. The TCR was taken from a male donor in good health and CMV-seronegative. The specimen was PBMCs. CDR3: CASSQGSLGLINEKLFF. CDR3 sequence (DNA): TGCGCCAGCAGCCAAGGGTCTTTAGGACTCATTAATGAAAAACTGTTTTTT.